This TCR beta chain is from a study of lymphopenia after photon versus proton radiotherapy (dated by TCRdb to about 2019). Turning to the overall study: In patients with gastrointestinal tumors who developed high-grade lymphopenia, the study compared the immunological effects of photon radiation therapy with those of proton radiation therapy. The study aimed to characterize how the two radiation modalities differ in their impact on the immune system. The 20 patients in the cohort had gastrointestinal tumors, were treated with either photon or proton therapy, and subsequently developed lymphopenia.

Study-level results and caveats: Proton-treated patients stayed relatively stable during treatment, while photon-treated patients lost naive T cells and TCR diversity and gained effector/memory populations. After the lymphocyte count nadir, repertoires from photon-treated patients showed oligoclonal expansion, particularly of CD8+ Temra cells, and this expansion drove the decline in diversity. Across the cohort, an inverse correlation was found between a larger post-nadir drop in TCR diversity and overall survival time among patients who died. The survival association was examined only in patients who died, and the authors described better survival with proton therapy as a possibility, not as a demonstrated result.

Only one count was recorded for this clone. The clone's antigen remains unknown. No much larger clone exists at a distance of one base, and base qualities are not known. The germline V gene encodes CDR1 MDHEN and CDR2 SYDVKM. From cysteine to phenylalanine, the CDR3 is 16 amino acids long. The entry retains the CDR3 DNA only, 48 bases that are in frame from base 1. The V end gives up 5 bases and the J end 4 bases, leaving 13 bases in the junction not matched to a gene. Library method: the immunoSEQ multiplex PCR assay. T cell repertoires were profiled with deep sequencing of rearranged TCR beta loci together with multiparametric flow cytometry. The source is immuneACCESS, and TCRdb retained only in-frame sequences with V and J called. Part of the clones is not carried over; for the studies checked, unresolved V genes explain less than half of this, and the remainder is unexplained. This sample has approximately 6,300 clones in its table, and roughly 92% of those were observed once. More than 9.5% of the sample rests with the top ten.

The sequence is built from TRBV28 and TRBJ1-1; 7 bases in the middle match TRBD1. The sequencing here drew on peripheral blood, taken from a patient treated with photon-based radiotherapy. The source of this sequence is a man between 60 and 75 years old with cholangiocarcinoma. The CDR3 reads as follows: CASSHRQGVGITEAFF. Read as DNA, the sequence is TGTGCCAGCAGTCACAGACAGGGAGTTGGAATCACTGAAGCTTTCTTT.